This TCR beta chain stems from a study of blood T cell repertoires in COVID-19. The overall study: The study drew acute and convalescent COVID-19 samples from the United States, Italy and Spain.

Germline V lookup: CDR1 SQVTM, CDR2 ANQGSEA. CDR3 length: 15 residues. V lost 6 bases to trimming and J lost 10 bases; unmatched junction nucleotides: 17. Original methodology: From reference gene primer amplification, estimates of nucleated cell counts were derived. Sequenced by immunoSEQ multiplex PCR; TCRdb stores in-frame clones only, minus some. Clone size and V and J calls were adopted from that table, with D and trimming inferred from the DNA. Seen here are 200,000 to 300,000 clones, about 80% observed once, and the top ten hold around 7.8%. V is TRBV29-1 and J is TRBJ2-1, with TRBD1 identical over 8 bases. This sequence was found in a human donor in a cohort sampled during active COVID-19. Sequenced input: peripheral blood. The CDR3 nucleotides are TGCAGCGTCCGACCCACGCAGGGGGCACAGGGGGAGCAGTTCTTC. As protein: CSVRPTQGAQGEQFF.